This TCR beta chain was captured by sequencing in a study of blood T cell repertoires in COVID-19. Turning to the study itself: Both acute and convalescent COVID-19 samples were obtained from the United States, Italy and Spain. Nucleic acid was either cDNA or gDNA, and it came from T cells, B-cell-depleted T cells, or PBMCs.

J was trimmed by 2 bases and V by 7 bases; bases with no gene match: 14. The germline V gene has CDR1 LNHDA and CDR2 SQIVND (reference sequence). The CDR3 is made up of 18 amino acids. Per the study methods: Reference gene primer amplification yielded estimated nucleated cell counts. Only in-frame clones appear in the TCRdb table, and some are missing; sequencing was by immunoSEQ multiplex PCR. The DNA gave D and trimming, while V, J and clone size come from that table. The repertoire holds around 280,000 clones, around 85% seen once, with less than 4.5% in the top ten. The TCR sequence derives from a woman in her fifties or sixties with active or convalescent COVID-19. The source material was peripheral blood. The chain has TRBV19 and TRBJ1-2; TRBD1 matches 12 bases. The CDR3 DNA reads TGTGCCAGTAAGGGCATTACCGGGACAGGGGGCAGCAACTATGGCTACACCTTC. It translates to CASKGITGTGGSNYGYTF.